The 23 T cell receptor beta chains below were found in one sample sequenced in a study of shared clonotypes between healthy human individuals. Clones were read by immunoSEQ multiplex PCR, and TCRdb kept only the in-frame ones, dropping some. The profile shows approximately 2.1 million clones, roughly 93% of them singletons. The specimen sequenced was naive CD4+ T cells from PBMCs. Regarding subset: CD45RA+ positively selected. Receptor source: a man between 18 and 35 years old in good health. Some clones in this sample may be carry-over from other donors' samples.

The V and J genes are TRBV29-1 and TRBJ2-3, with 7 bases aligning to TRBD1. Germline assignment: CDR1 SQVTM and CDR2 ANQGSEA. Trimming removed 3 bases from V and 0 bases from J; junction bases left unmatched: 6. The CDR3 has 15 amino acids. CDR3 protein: CSVEYGRGSTDTQYF. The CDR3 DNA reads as TGCAGCGTTGAGTATGGCAGGGGGAGCACAGATACGCAGTATTTT.

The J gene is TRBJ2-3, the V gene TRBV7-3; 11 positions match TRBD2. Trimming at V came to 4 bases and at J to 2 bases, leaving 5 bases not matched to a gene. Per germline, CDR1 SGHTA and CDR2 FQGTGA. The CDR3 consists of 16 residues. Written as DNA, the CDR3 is TGTGCCAGCAGCTCCGGACTAGCGGGCTTCACAGATACGCAGTATTTT. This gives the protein CASSSGLAGFTDTQYF.

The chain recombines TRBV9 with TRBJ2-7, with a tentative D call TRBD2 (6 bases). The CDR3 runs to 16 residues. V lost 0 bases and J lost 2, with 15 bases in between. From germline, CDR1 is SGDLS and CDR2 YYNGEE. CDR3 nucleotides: TGTGCCAGCAGCGTAGGGAGGGGCGGGCTCGCCTACGAGCAGTACTTC. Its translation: CASSVGRGGLAYEQYF.

CDR3 loop: CASSPGTGLTDTQYF. In DNA form, the CDR3 reads TGTGCCAGCAGTCCCGGGACGGGACTCACAGATACGCAGTATTTT. The rearrangement joins TRBV6-5 to TRBJ2-3; the D gene is possibly TRBD2 (6 bases). V was shortened by 5 bases and J by 2 bases, with 14 bases between the two germline ends. The germline gives CDR1 MNHEY, CDR2 SVGAGI. CDR3 length: 15 residues.

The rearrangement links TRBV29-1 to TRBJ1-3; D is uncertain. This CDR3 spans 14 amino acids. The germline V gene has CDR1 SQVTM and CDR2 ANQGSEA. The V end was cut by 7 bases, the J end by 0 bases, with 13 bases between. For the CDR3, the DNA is TGCAGCGGGGTTCAGGCCAACTCTGGAAACACCATATATTTT. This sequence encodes CSGVQANSGNTIYF.

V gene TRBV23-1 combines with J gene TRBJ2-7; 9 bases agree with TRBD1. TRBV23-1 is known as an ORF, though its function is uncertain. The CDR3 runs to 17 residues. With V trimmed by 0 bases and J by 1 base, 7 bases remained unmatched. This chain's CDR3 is CASSQSFSTGGSYEQYF. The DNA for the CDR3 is TGCGCCAGCAGTCAATCATTTTCGACAGGGGGATCCTACGAGCAGTACTTC.

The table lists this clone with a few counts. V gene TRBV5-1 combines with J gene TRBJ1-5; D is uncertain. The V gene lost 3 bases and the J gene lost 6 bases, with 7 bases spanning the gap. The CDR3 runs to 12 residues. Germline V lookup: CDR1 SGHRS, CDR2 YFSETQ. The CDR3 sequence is CASSYDGQPQHF. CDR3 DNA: TGCGCCAGCAGCTACGACGGTCAGCCCCAGCATTTT.

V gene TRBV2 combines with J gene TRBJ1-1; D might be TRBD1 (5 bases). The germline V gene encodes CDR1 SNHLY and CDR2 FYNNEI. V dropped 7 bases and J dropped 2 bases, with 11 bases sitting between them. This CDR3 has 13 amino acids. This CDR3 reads CASNIGANTEAFF. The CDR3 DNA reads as TGTGCCAGCAACATCGGGGCAAACACTGAAGCTTTCTTT.

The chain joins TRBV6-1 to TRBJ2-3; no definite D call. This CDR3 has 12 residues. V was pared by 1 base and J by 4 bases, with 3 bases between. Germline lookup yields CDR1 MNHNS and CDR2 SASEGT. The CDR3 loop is CASSEDADTQYF. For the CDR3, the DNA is TGTGCCAGCAGTGAAGATGCAGATACGCAGTATTTT.

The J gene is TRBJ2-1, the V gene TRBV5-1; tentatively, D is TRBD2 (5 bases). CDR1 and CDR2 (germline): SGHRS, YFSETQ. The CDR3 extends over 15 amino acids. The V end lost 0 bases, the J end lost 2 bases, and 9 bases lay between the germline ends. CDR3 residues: CASSLAPGTYNEQFF. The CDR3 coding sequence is TGCGCCAGCAGCTTGGCCCCGGGGACCTACAATGAGCAGTTCTTC.

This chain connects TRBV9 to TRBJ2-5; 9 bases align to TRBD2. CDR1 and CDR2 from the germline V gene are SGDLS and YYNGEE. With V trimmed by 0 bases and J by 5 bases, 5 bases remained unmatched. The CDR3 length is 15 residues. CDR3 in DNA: TGTGCCAGCAGCGTAGCTCTGAGCGGGGGGGAGACCCAGTACTTC. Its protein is CASSVALSGGETQYF.

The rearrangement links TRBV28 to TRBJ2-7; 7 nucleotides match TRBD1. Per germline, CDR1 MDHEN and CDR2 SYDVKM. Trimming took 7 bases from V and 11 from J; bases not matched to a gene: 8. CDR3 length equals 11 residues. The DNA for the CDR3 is TGTGCCAGCACTTACGCGGACAGGAAGTACTTC. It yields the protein CASTYADRKYF.

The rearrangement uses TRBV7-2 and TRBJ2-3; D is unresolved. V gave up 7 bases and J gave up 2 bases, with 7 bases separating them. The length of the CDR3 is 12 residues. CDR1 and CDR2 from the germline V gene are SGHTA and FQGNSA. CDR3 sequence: CASTIHTDTQYF. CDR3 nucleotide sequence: TGTGCCAGCACCATTCACACAGATACGCAGTATTTT.

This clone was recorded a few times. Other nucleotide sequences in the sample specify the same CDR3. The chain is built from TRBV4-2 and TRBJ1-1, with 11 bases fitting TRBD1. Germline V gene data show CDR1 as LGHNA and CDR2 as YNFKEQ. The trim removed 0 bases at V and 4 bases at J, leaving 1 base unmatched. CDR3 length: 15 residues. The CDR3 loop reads CASSQEGQGGTEAFF. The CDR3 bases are TGTGCCAGCAGCCAAGAGGGACAGGGGGGCACTGAAGCTTTCTTT.

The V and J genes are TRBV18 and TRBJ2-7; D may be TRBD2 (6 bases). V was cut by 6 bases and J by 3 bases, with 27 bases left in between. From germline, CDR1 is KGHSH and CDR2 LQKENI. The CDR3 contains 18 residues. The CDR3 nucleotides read TGTGCCAGCTCCGGGGGTCGGTCACAGGCCCTGTTTAGCTACGAGCAGTACTTC. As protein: CASSGGRSQALFSYEQYF. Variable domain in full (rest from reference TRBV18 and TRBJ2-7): NAGVMQNPRHLVRRRGQEARLRCSPMKGHSHVYWYRQLPEEGLKFMVYLQKENIIDESGMPKERFSAEFPKEGPSILRIQQVVRGDSAAYFCASSGGRSQALFSYEQYFGPGTRLTVT.

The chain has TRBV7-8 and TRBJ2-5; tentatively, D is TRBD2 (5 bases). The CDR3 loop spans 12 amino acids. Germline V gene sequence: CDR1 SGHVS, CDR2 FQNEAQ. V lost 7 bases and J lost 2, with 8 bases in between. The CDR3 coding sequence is TGTGCCAGCACCTCGGGGCAAGAGACCCAGTACTTC. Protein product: CASTSGQETQYF.

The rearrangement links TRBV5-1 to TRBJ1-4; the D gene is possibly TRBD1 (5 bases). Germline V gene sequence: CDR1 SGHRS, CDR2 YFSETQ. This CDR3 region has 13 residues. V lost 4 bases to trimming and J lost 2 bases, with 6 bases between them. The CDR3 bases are TGCGCCAGCAGCGAGGGGACTAATGAAAAACTGTTTTTT. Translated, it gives CASSEGTNEKLFF.

CDR3 residues: CSVITGTGTDYGYTF. The CDR3 nucleotides are TGCAGCGTGATAACTGGTACCGGGACAGACTATGGCTACACCTTC. The J gene is TRBJ1-2, the V gene TRBV29-1; 7 nucleotides line up with TRBD1. Trimming cost V 6 bases and J 3 bases; bases outside gene matches: 13. Germline V gene lookup returns CDR1 SQVTM and CDR2 ANQGSEA. This CDR3 has 15 amino acids.

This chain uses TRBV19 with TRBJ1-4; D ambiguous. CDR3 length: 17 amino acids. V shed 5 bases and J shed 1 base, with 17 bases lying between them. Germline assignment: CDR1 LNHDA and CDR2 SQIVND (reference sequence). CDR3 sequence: CASSPGDVQLTNEKLFF. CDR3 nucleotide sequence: TGTGCCAGTAGTCCCGGTGATGTCCAGCTAACTAATGAAAAACTGTTTTTT.

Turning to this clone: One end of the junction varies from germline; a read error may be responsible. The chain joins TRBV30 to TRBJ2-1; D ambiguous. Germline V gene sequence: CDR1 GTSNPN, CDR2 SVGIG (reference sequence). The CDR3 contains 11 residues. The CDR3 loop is CAWSVLEHSIF. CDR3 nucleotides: TGTGCCTGGAGTGTACTCGAACATAGCATCTTC.

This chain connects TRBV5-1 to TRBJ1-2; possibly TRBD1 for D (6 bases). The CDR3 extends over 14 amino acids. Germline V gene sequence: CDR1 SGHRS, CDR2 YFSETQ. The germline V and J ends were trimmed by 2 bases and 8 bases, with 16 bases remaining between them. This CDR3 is CASSFERGVGGYTF. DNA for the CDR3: TGCGCCAGCAGCTTTGAGAGGGGGGTCGGCGGCTACACCTTC.

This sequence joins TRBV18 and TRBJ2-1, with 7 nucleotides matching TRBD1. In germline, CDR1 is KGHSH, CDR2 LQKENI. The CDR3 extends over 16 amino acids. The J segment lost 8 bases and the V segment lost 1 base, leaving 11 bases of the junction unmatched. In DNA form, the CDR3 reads TGTGCCAGCTCACCACTACCCCGCAGGGGGTGGGATGAGCAGTTCTTC. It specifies CASSPLPRRGWDEQFF.

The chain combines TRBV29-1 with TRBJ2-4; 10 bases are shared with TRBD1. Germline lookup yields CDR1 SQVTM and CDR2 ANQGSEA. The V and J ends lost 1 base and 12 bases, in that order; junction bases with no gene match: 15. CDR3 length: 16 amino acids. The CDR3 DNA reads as TGCAGCGTTGAAGGAACGGGACAGGGGAATCTTCGGGGTCAGTACTTC. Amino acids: CSVEGTGQGNLRGQYF.